The 6 T cell receptor beta chains given below trace back to one sample, sequenced in a study of blood T cell repertoires in COVID-19. Method: immunoSEQ multiplex PCR; TCRdb's copy keeps in-frame clones and lacks some. The table includes approximately 250,000 clones, almost 85% detected once. The specimen sequenced was PBMCs or T cells enriched from blood (not recorded which). These receptors were collected from a woman aged 50 to 65 with acute COVID-19.

The CDR3 reads CASSQRVGYTF. The CDR3 region has the DNA TGTGCCAGCAGCCAGCGGGTGGGGTACACCTTC. The chain carries TRBV12-3 or TRBV12-4 and TRBJ1-2; D is uncertain. The length of the CDR3 is 11 residues. Trimming cost V 6 bases and J 11 bases, with 13 bases left between them.

This chain links TRBV11-3 with TRBJ2-5; a weak D match, TRBD2 (6 bases). Trimming removed 0 bases at V and 7 bases at J, with 15 bases between. The CDR3 length is 15 residues. The V gene's germline CDR1 is SGHNT and CDR2 YENEEA. The CDR3 sequence is CASSLDERVDPTQYF. The CDR3 region has the DNA TGTGCCAGCAGCTTAGACGAGCGGGTCGACCCGACCCAGTACTTC. Filled out from reference TRBV11-3 and TRBJ2-5, the complete variable domain reads EAGVVQSPRYKIIEKKQPVAFWCNPISGHNTLYWYLQNLGQGPELLIRYENEEAVDDSQLPKDRFSAERLKGVDSTLKIQPAELGDSAVYLCASSLDERVDPTQYFGPGTRLLVL.

This chain links TRBV30 with TRBJ1-2; TRBD1 agrees at 7 bases. The V segment lost 5 bases and the J segment 0 bases; nucleotides outside the gene matches: 3. CDR3 size: 13 residues. CDR1 and CDR2 from the germline V gene are GTSNPN and SVGIG (reference sequence). Here the CDR3 DNA reads TGTGCCTGGGCGGGACAGTCTAACTATGGCTACACCTTC. It specifies CAWAGQSNYGYTF. The full variable domain, in which reference TRBV30 and TRBJ1-2 provide the parts outside the CDR3, is SQTIHQWPATLVQPVGSPLSLECTVEGTSNPNLYWYRQAAGRGLQLLFYSVGIGQISSEVPQNLSASRPQDRQFILSSKKLLLSDSGFYLCAWAGQSNYGYTFGSGTRLTVV.

The V gene is TRBV5-1, the J gene TRBJ2-7; TRBD1 matches at 9 bases. Germline V gives CDR1 SGHRS, CDR2 YFSETQ. V gave up 4 bases and J gave up 0 bases; unmatched junction bases: 2. CDR3 length: 14 residues. The CDR3 loop reads CASSGTGSSYEQYF. As DNA, the CDR3 is TGCGCCAGCAGCGGGACAGGGAGCTCCTACGAGCAGTACTTC.

This clone has only one observation. The rearrangement links TRBV7-2 to TRBJ1-1, with D possibly matching TRBD1 (6 bases). The germline V gene encodes CDR1 SGHTA and CDR2 FQGNSA. V was trimmed by 5 bases and J by 6 bases, leaving 19 bases between them. The CDR3 covers 15 residues. The CDR3, as DNA: TGTGCCAGCAGCGCCCTGGGGGGGCTTGTCGCTGAAGCTTTCTTT. Amino acid sequence: CASSALGGLVAEAFF.

This clone was observed a single time. J is TRBJ1-1 and V is TRBV30; D is possibly TRBD1 (6 bases). The CDR3 has 14 residues. Trimming stripped 8 bases from V and 6 bases from J, with 22 bases between. Per germline, CDR1 GTSNPN and CDR2 SVGIG (reference sequence). The CDR3 sequence: CALSQGGGPSEAFF. The CDR3 DNA reads TGTGCCCTGTCCCAAGGCGGGGGGCCGTCTGAAGCTTTCTTT. Variable domain in full (rest from reference TRBV30 and TRBJ1-1): SQTIHQWPATLVQPVGSPLSLECTVEGTSNPNLYWYRQAAGRGLQLLFYSVGIGQISSEVPQNLSASRPQDRQFILSSKKLLLSDSGFYLCALSQGGGPSEAFFGQGTRLTVV.